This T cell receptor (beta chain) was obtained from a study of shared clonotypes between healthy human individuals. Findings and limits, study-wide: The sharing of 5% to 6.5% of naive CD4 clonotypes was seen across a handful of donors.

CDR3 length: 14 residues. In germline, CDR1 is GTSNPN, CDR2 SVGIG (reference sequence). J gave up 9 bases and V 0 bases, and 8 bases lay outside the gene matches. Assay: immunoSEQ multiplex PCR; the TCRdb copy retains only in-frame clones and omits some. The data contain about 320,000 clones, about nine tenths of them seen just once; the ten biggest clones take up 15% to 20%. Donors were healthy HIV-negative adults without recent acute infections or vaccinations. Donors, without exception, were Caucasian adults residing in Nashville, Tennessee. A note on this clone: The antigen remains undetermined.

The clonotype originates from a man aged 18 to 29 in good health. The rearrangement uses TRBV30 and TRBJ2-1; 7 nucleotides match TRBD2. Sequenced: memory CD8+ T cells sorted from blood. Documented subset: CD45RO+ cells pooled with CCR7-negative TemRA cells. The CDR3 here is CAWSVSGGGGEQFF. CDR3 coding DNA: TGTGCCTGGAGTGTATCTGGCGGGGGTGGTGAGCAGTTCTTC.